The clone carrying this T cell receptor beta chain was recorded only once. Its antigen remains unidentified. The CDR3 has 17 amino acids. V lost 4 bases to trimming and J lost 1 base, with 18 bases between them. The germline gives CDR1 SGHDT, CDR2 YYEEEE. The data are from a study of T cell responses to AZD1222 COVID-19 vaccine. General study points: Baseline testing showed seropositivity in only six or seven AZD1222 recipients.

Measured with immunoSEQ multiplex PCR; TCRdb has only the in-frame clones, and not every one. The sample includes roughly 130,000 clones, roughly 90% of them seen just once. This chain uses TRBV5-6 with TRBJ1-3, with D possibly TRBD1 on 5 matching bases. This sample comprised peripheral blood, obtained 28 days after the second AZD1222 dose. This TCR was sampled from an adult who received the AZD1222 COVID-19 vaccine. The CDR3 DNA reads TGTGCCAGCAGCGGGACGGAGGGAATCGTGTCTGGAAACACCATATATTTT. Translating gives CASSGTEGIVSGNTIYF.